This is a list of T cell receptor beta chains from one sample in a study of CD8 T cells in Susac syndrome. TCRdb passed the immunoSEQ multiplex PCR reads through MiXCR, listing each CDR3 protein once. This sample has approximately 300,000 distinct CDR3 sequences, with roughly 85% found just once. The sequencing sample was made of CD8+ T cells from PBMCs. Receptor source: a human donor with multiple sclerosis. Each CDR3 is given with its conserved first and last residue. A D gene is named only where the DNA matches it firmly. Not all rows give a size; the values are once, few, many and, for expanded clones, a class.

j_call d_call clone_size v_call cdr3_aa cdr3_nt
TRBJ2-1 - once TRBV12-3/TRBV12-4 CASSLAYNSGAPSYNEQFF TGTGCCAGCAGTTTAGCTTATAACTCAGGGGCCCCCTCCTACAATGAGCAGTTCTTC
TRBJ1-1 TRBD1 - TRBV19 CASSTSAGGNTEAFF TGTGCCAGTAGTACCTCGGCAGGGGGGAACACTGAAGCTTTCTTT
TRBJ2-3 TRBD2 - TRBV19 CASSPGTSGSLADTQYF TGTGCCAGTAGTCCTGGGACTAGCGGGAGCTTGGCAGATACGCAGTATTTT
TRBJ1-1 - - TRBV12-3/TRBV12-4 CASRPGGLNTEAFF TGTGCCAGTCGACCCGGGGGACTCAACACTGAAGCTTTCTTT
TRBJ1-2 - - TRBV6-2/TRBV6-3 CSSSYPEGDPIFGYTF TGTTCCAGCAGTTACCCCGAAGGGGATCCTATCTTTGGCTACACCTTC
TRBJ1-1 TRBD1 - TRBV6-1 CASSLGDRVMNTEAFF TGTGCCAGCAGCCTCGGGGACAGGGTGATGAACACTGAAGCTTTCTTT
TRBJ1-2 - - TRBV9 CASSVGIGEERSGYTF TGTGCCAGCAGCGTAGGGATAGGAGAGGAAAGAAGCGGCTACACCTTC
TRBJ1-1 TRBD1 - TRBV27 CASSFDRGNTEAFF TGTGCCAGCAGTTTTGACAGGGGGAACACTGAAGCTTTCTTT
TRBJ2-5 TRBD1 once TRBV4-3 CASSQDRTGETQYF TGCGCCAGCAGCCAAGACCGGACAGGGGAGACCCAGTACTTC
TRBJ2-1 - - TRBV7-9 CASSLPAPFEQFF TGTGCCAGCAGCTTGCCAGCCCCTTTTGAGCAGTTCTTC
TRBJ1-5 TRBD1 - TRBV6-6 CASSRRQGGDQPQHF TGTGCCAGCAGTCGTAGACAGGGCGGGGATCAGCCCCAGCATTTT
TRBJ2-7 - - TRBV28 CASRTGTGLSYEQYF TGTGCCAGCAGGACCGGGACGGGACTCTCCTACGAGCAGTACTTC
TRBJ2-1 TRBD2 - TRBV6-5 CASSYSPTSGSGYNEQFF TGTGCCAGCAGTTACTCCCCTACTAGCGGATCTGGCTACAATGAGCAGTTCTTC
TRBJ2-5 - - TRBV4-1 CASSQDLGAVGETQYF TGCGCCAGCAGCCAAGATTTGGGGGCGGTGGGGGAGACCCAGTACTTC
TRBJ2-7 - - TRBV6-5 CASSLEGRFYEQYF TGTGCCAGCAGTCTAGAGGGAAGGTTCTACGAGCAGTACTTC
TRBJ1-1 - - TRBV28 CASSLWTTVNTEAFF TGTGCCAGCAGTTTATGGACAACGGTCAACACTGAAGCTTTCTTT
TRBJ1-1 TRBD1 - TRBV5-1 CASSFFAGQGARNTEAFF TGCGCCAGCAGCTTTTTTGCGGGACAGGGGGCGCGTAACACTGAAGCTTTCTTT
TRBJ2-1 - - TRBV27 CASRKEGPSYNEQFF TGTGCCAGCAGGAAAGAAGGACCGTCCTACAATGAGCAGTTCTTC
TRBJ1-1 - - TRBV5-1 CASSSPALSGYPEAFF TGCGCCAGCAGCAGCCCCGCCCTGTCTGGGTACCCTGAAGCTTTCTTT
TRBJ1-3 TRBD1 - TRBV5-5 CASSFRDREADGNTIYF TGTGCCAGCAGCTTCCGGGACAGGGAAGCTGATGGAAACACCATATATTTT
TRBJ2-7 - - TRBV7-9 CASSPGVDLRVGQYF TGTGCCAGCAGTCCTGGAGTAGACCTAAGAGTGGGGCAGTACTTC
TRBJ2-7 - - TRBV30 CAWSLGLPTYEQYF TGTGCCTGGAGTCTGGGACTTCCAACCTACGAGCAGTACTTC
TRBJ2-3 - - TRBV27 CASSLAAGEETDTQYF TGTGCCAGCAGTTTAGCTGCAGGGGAGGAGACAGATACGCAGTATTTT
TRBJ2-1 TRBD2 - TRBV11-2 CASSLGVTSGRSDEQFF TGTGCCAGCAGTTTAGGGGTAACTAGCGGGAGAAGCGATGAGCAGTTCTTC
TRBJ1-3 - once TRBV7-9 CASTARVGGTGNTIYF TGTGCCAGCACCGCCCGGGTGGGGGGCACTGGAAACACCATATATTTT
TRBJ2-1 - - TRBV29-1 CSVEARGSSYNEQFF TGCAGCGTTGAAGCAAGGGGGTCGTCCTACAATGAGCAGTTCTTC
TRBJ2-7 - - TRBV14 CASSGVYDSYEQYF TGTGCCAGCAGTGGGGTATATGATTCCTACGAGCAGTACTTC
TRBJ1-1 TRBD1 - TRBV9 CASSGAGGTEAFF TGTGCCAGCAGCGGGGCAGGGGGCACTGAAGCTTTCTTT
TRBJ2-7 - - TRBV20-1 CSARDLVGGGYEQYF TGCAGTGCTAGAGATCTAGTAGGGGGAGGGTACGAGCAGTACTTC
TRBJ2-1 - - TRBV27 CASSLLGFGGLYNEQFF TGTGCCAGCAGTTTATTAGGTTTCGGGGGCCTTTACAATGAGCAGTTCTTC
TRBJ1-2 TRBD1 - TRBV30 CAWSRDRTNYGYTF TGTGCCTGGAGTAGGGACAGGACTAACTATGGCTACACCTTC
TRBJ2-7 - few TRBV7-9 CASSSGRREQYF TGTGCCAGCAGCTCGGGGAGGCGGGAGCAGTACTTC
TRBJ2-2 - - TRBV7-2 CASSLEWSRAGELFF TGTGCCAGCAGCTTAGAATGGTCCAGGGCCGGGGAGCTGTTTTTT
TRBJ2-7 - few TRBV6-2/TRBV6-3 CATAPGQFPYEQYF TGTGCCACCGCCCCTGGGCAGTTCCCCTACGAGCAGTACTTC
TRBJ2-1 TRBD2 - TRBV9 CASSVAVAGGREQFF TGTGCCAGCAGCGTAGCGGTAGCGGGAGGACGCGAGCAGTTCTTC
TRBJ1-2 - - TRBV7-2 CASSRVGGNYGYTF TGTGCCAGCAGCCGAGTGGGGGGTAACTATGGCTACACCTTC
TRBJ2-7 - - TRBV30 CAWSWGPSDEQYF TGTGCCTGGAGTTGGGGGCCCTCGGACGAGCAGTACTTC
TRBJ2-7 TRBD2 - TRBV5-6 CASSPPASGSTGVPNEQYF TGTGCCAGCAGCCCGCCGGCTAGCGGGAGTACCGGTGTCCCAAACGAGCAGTACTTC
TRBJ1-5 - few TRBV7-6 CASSPNPSNGNQPQHF TGTGCCAGTAGCCCAAACCCCAGTAACGGCAATCAGCCCCAGCATTTT
TRBJ1-2 - - TRBV7-9 CASSSGGEIYGYTF TGTGCCAGCAGCTCGGGCGGGGAGATCTATGGCTACACCTTC
TRBJ1-2 - few TRBV4-3 CASSQGAGVDYGYTF TGCGCCAGCAGCCAAGGAGCGGGAGTGGACTATGGCTACACCTTC
TRBJ1-1 TRBD1 - TRBV28 CASSRRTGVNTEAFF TGTGCCAGCAGTCGAAGGACAGGGGTGAACACTGAAGCTTTCTTT
TRBJ2-1 - - TRBV4-3 CASSQGVSGYNEQFF TGCGCCAGCAGCCAAGGGGTGTCTGGATACAATGAGCAGTTCTTC
TRBJ2-7 TRBD2 - TRBV5-4 CASSFSAGVYEQYF TGTGCCAGCAGCTTCTCAGCGGGAGTCTACGAGCAGTACTTC
TRBJ2-1 TRBD2 - TRBV24-1 CATSDSRGLAGVWYNEQFF TGTGCCACCAGTGATTCCAGGGGACTAGCGGGAGTTTGGTACAATGAGCAGTTCTTC
TRBJ2-7 - - TRBV27 CASRTWGPSYEQYF TGTGCCAGCAGGACCTGGGGGCCTTCCTACGAGCAGTACTTC
TRBJ2-7 - - TRBV24-1 CATSDFYEQYF TGTGCCACCAGTGATTTCTACGAGCAGTACTTC
TRBJ2-7 - few TRBV6-5 CASSYLANPYEQYF TGTGCCAGCAGTTACCTAGCGAATCCCTACGAGCAGTACTTC
TRBJ2-7 - - TRBV6-2/TRBV6-3 CASSYRYEQYF TGTGCCAGCAGTTACAGGTACGAGCAGTACTTC